These 30 T cell receptor beta chains came from one sample sequenced in a study of T cells in tuberculosis. The protocol was immunoSEQ multiplex PCR, while the TCRdb copy is restricted to in-frame clones and leaves out a portion. This table has tens of thousands of clones, roughly 96% appearing once. The specimen was PBMCs. All receptors come from a donor under 30 with latent tuberculosis or without tuberculosis infection.

CDR3 protein: CASSSYSYQETQYF. The CDR3, as DNA: TGCGCCAGCAGCTCCTACAGCTACCAAGAGACCCAGTACTTC. The chain employs TRBV5-1 and TRBJ2-5; unclear D gene. V dropped 3 bases and J dropped 0 bases, with 9 bases sitting between them. The CDR3 contains 14 residues. Germline CDR1 is SGHRS and CDR2 is YFSETQ.

The rearrangement links TRBV5-1 to TRBJ1-4, with 7 bases that match TRBD1. The CDR3 sequence is 14 residues long. V dropped 3 bases and J dropped 3; count of bases not matched to a gene: 2. Germline loops: CDR1 SGHRS, CDR2 YFSETQ. CDR3 DNA sequence: TGCGCCAGCAGCTCGGGACAGTCTAATGAAAAACTGTTTTTT. Its translation is CASSSGQSNEKLFF.

The chain is built from TRBV14 and TRBJ1-6; the D gene is possibly TRBD1 (6 bases). This CDR3 has 14 amino acids. Germline V gene data show CDR1 as SGHDN and CDR2 as FVKESK. V was trimmed by 4 bases and J by 6 bases, leaving 10 bases between them. The CDR3, as DNA: TGTGCCAGCAGCCTCATCAGGGGTAATTCACCCCTCCACTTT. Its translation: CASSLIRGNSPLHF.

This clone was picked up one time. The V gene is TRBV9, the J gene TRBJ2-5, with 10 bases that match TRBD1. V shed 2 bases, J shed 5 bases, and the junction held 6 bases outside the gene matches. Germline lookup yields CDR1 SGDLS and CDR2 YYNGEE. The CDR3 is 15 amino acids. The CDR3 DNA follows: TGTGCCAGCAGCGTTAGGGACAGGGGTGCGGAGACCCAGTACTTC. Its translation: CASSVRDRGAETQYF. Together with reference TRBV9 and TRBJ2-5, the CDR3 gives the full variable domain: DSGVTQTPKHLITATGQRVTLRCSPRSGDLSVYWYQQSLDQGLQFLIQYYNGEERAKGNILERFSAQQFPDLHSELNLSSLELGDSALYFCASSVRDRGAETQYFGPGTRLLVL.

The J gene is TRBJ1-5, the V gene TRBV7-8; no clear D. This CDR3 is 12 amino acids long. Trimming removed 5 bases at V and 4 bases at J, with 6 bases between. CDR1 and CDR2 from the germline V gene are SGHVS and FQNEAQ. This CDR3 is CASSPSNQPQHF. Written as DNA, the CDR3 is TGTGCCAGCAGCCCTTCTAATCAGCCCCAGCATTTT.

The CDR3 DNA reads as TGTGCCAGCAGTAAATGGACTAGCGGGATATACGAGCAGTACTTC. This encodes CASSKWTSGIYEQYF. The chain links TRBV6-5 to TRBJ2-7; 12 nucleotides agree with TRBD2. After removal of 5 bases from V and 4 bases from J, the junction contained 6 bases not matched to a gene. This CDR3 has 15 amino acids. Looked up from germline, CDR1 is MNHEY and CDR2 is SVGAGI.

This chain uses TRBV2 with TRBJ1-5; 8 bases map to TRBD1. The CDR3 sequence is 14 residues long. The V and J ends lost 5 bases and 5 bases, in that order; junction bases with no gene match: 5. Germline V CDR1 and CDR2: SNHLY, FYNNEI. This CDR3 reads CASSYGQGYQPQHF. CDR3 DNA sequence: TGTGCCAGCAGTTATGGACAGGGTTATCAGCCCCAGCATTTT. Drawing the rest from reference TRBV2 and TRBJ1-5, the complete variable domain is EPEVTQTPSHQVTQMGQEVILRCVPISNHLYFYWYRQILGQKVEFLVSFYNNEISEKSEIFDDQFSVERPDGSNFTLKIRSTKLEDSAMYFCASSYGQGYQPQHFGDGTRLSIL.

The rearrangement links TRBV2 to TRBJ1-4; D not certain. CDR3 size: 13 residues. Per germline, CDR1 SNHLY and CDR2 FYNNEI. The V gene lost 10 bases and the J gene lost 8 bases, with 17 bases spanning the gap. The CDR3 region is CATSKGLKEKLFF. Written as DNA, the CDR3 is TGTGCCACTAGCAAGGGTTTAAAGGAAAAACTGTTTTTT.

V gene TRBV19 combines with J gene TRBJ2-4, with TRBD2 identical over 8 bases. The ends lost 1 base at V and 6 bases at J; junction bases unmatched: 14. Germline V gene lookup returns CDR1 LNHDA and CDR2 SQIVND (reference sequence). CDR3 size: 18 residues. CDR3 loop: CASSIVLAGGGPRNIQYF. In DNA form, the CDR3 reads TGTGCCAGTAGTATAGTATTGGCGGGAGGAGGACCGCGAAACATTCAGTACTTC. Together with reference TRBV19 and TRBJ2-4, the CDR3 gives the full variable domain: DGGITQSPKYLFRKEGQNVTLSCEQNLNHDAMYWYRQDPGQGLRLIYYSQIVNDFQKGDIAEGYSVSREKKESFPLTVTSAQKNPTAFYLCASSIVLAGGGPRNIQYFGAGTRLSVL.

This chain uses TRBV6-1 with TRBJ1-2; TRBD1 agrees at 7 bases. The CDR3 has 15 amino acids. The germline CDR1 and CDR2 sequences are MNHNS and SASEGT. J was trimmed by 3 bases and V by 10 bases; bases with no gene match: 14. The CDR3 reads CATWTGGILHYGYTF. The CDR3 DNA follows: TGTGCCACCTGGACAGGCGGGATACTGCACTATGGCTACACCTTC.

This chain links TRBV7-6 with TRBJ1-1; D is unresolved. Trimming cost V 5 bases and J 3 bases, with 7 bases left between them. Germline V gene lookup returns CDR1 SGHVS and CDR2 FNYEAQ. This CDR3 region has 12 residues. CDR3 coding DNA: TGTGCCAGCAGCGACACCCACACTGAAGCTTTCTTT. It translates to CASSDTHTEAFF.

This chain uses TRBV6-5 with TRBJ2-7; 9 nucleotides agree with TRBD1. This CDR3 is built from 16 residues. The V gene's germline CDR1 is MNHEY and CDR2 SVGAGI. With V trimmed by 0 bases and J by 5 bases, 8 bases remained unmatched. In nucleotides, the CDR3 is TGTGCCAGCAGTTACTCGAACGACAGGGGGTTCCACGAGCAGTACTTC. This sequence encodes CASSYSNDRGFHEQYF.

The chain couples TRBV18 to TRBJ2-1; 8 bases agree with TRBD2. Unmatched junction bases numbered 11, after V lost 6 bases and J lost 7 bases. Per the germline V gene, CDR1 is KGHSH and CDR2 is LQKENI. The CDR3 totals 15 residues. The CDR3 coding sequence is TGTGCCAGCTCTCAGATGACTAGCGCTTTTAATGAGCAGTTCTTC. Translation: CASSQMTSAFNEQFF.

The chain carries TRBV27 and TRBJ2-7, with D unresolved. The CDR3 loop spans 13 amino acids. Germline values: CDR1 MNHEY, CDR2 SMNVEV (reference sequence). V was clipped by 8 bases and J by 3 bases, with 14 bases between them. CDR3 bases: TGTGCCAGCGCTTGGCAATGGAGCTACGAGCAGTACTTC. It specifies CASAWQWSYEQYF.

The rearrangement joins TRBV7-7 to TRBJ2-7; D is unresolved. The V gene lost 4 bases and the J gene lost 1 base, with 8 bases spanning the gap. This CDR3 region has 13 residues. CDR1 and CDR2 from the germline V gene are SSHAT and FNYEAQ (reference sequence). CDR3 protein: CASSYGESYEQYF. The CDR3 nucleotides read TGTGCCAGCAGCTATGGTGAGTCCTACGAGCAGTACTTC.

This clone was found once. The genes are TRBV11-2 and TRBJ2-7; D is perhaps TRBD1 (6 bases). Germline CDR1 and CDR2: SGHAT and FQNNGV. Trimming removed 5 bases at V and 3 bases at J, with 23 bases between. This CDR3 contains 17 residues. CDR3 bases: TGTGCCAGCAGCCAAAGGGGCGAAGGACAGAAAGGCTACGAGCAGTACTTC. It yields the protein CASSQRGEGQKGYEQYF. The full variable domain, its missing parts supplied by reference TRBV11-2 and TRBJ2-7, is EAGVAQSPRYKIIEKRQSVAFWCNPISGHATLYWYQQILGQGPKLLIQFQNNGVVDDSQLPKDRFSAERLKGVDSTLKIQPAKLEDSAVYLCASSQRGEGQKGYEQYFGPGTRLTVT.

This chain uses TRBV30 with TRBJ2-1; 8 nucleotides align to TRBD1. Germline CDR1 is GTSNPN and CDR2 is SVGIG (reference sequence). There are 14 residues in the CDR3. J gave up 4 bases and V 6 bases, and 8 bases lay outside the gene matches. CDR3 bases: TGTGCCTGCGATCCCGGGACAGGATACAATGAGCAGTTCTTC. This encodes CACDPGTGYNEQFF.

The chain uses TRBV7-2 and TRBJ2-3; TRBD2 aligns across 9 bases. CDR1 and CDR2 from the germline V gene are SGHTA and FQGNSA. J lost 4 bases, V lost 1 base, and 6 bases had no gene match. This CDR3 has 16 residues. In nucleotides, the CDR3 is TGTGCCAGCAGCTTAGAGGCTAGCGGGATCCCAGATACGCAGTATTTT. Encoded protein: CASSLEASGIPDTQYF.

The chain couples TRBV5-4 to TRBJ1-6; possible D gene TRBD1, 5 bases. Germline assignment: CDR1 SGHNT and CDR2 YYREEE (reference sequence). CDR3 size: 14 residues. Between the trimmed V and J ends, which lost 0 bases and 10 bases, there was a span of 11 bases. The CDR3 DNA sequence: TGTGCCAGCAGCTTGGACAGGATCATGTCACCCCTCCACTTT. As protein: CASSLDRIMSPLHF.

The chain links TRBV27 to TRBJ2-7, with D tentatively TRBD2 (5 bases). Germline values: CDR1 MNHEY, CDR2 SMNVEV (reference sequence). The CDR3 contains 13 residues. V gave up 8 bases and J gave up 2 bases, with 13 bases separating them. The CDR3: CASYTLGAYEQYF. The CDR3 nucleotides read TGTGCCAGCTATACACTAGGAGCCTACGAGCAGTACTTC.

CDR3 protein: CASSQQNTGELFF. The CDR3 coding sequence is TGTGCCAGCAGCCAACAGAACACCGGGGAGCTGTTTTTT. The chain uses TRBV7-6 and TRBJ2-2; D is undetermined. The CDR3 extends over 13 amino acids. Trimming stripped 5 bases from V and 1 base from J, with 5 bases between. In germline, CDR1 is SGHVS, CDR2 FNYEAQ.

The V call is TRBV4-1, the J call TRBJ1-5; D unclear. Germline CDR1 MGHRA, CDR2 YSYEKL. Trimming pared 0 bases from V and 7 bases from J, leaving 7 bases between. This CDR3 is built from 13 residues. The CDR3 region has the DNA TGCGCCAGCAGCCAAGAGGCGGGGCAGCCCCAGCATTTT. Translation: CASSQEAGQPQHF.

This clone was seen a single time. The rearrangement joins TRBV19 to TRBJ2-7; D might be TRBD2 (6 bases). Trimming removed 6 bases from V and 3 bases from J, with 15 bases in between. Germline lookup yields CDR1 LNHDA and CDR2 SQIVND (reference sequence). This CDR3 has 14 amino acids. The CDR3 sequence is CASSSGGVDYEQYF. The DNA of the CDR3 is TGTGCCAGTAGCTCAGGAGGGGTTGACTACGAGCAGTACTTC.

The J gene is TRBJ2-1, the V gene TRBV12-5; possibly TRBD2 for D (5 bases). Trimming removed 3 bases at V and 2 bases at J, with 20 bases between. Germline CDR1 reads LGHNT; CDR2 reads FRNRAP. The length of the CDR3 is 18 residues. The CDR3 is CASGFWGSEHGPYNEQFF. The CDR3 region has the DNA TGTGCTAGTGGTTTCTGGGGTAGCGAGCATGGACCCTACAATGAGCAGTTCTTC.

CDR3 in amino acids: CASSLDPTGSYGYTF. In DNA form, the CDR3 reads TGCGCCAGCAGCTTGGACCCGACAGGGAGCTATGGCTACACCTTC. The V gene is TRBV5-1, the J gene TRBJ1-2, with 7 bases lining up with TRBD1. The CDR3 runs 15 residues. Germline assignment: CDR1 SGHRS and CDR2 YFSETQ. V was clipped by 0 bases and J by 4 bases; unmatched bases: 6.

J is TRBJ2-7 and V is TRBV11-2, with no clear D. This CDR3 contains 13 residues. Germline CDR1 SGHAT, CDR2 FQNNGV. Trimming pared 2 bases from V and 6 bases from J, leaving 11 bases between. This CDR3 reads CASSLIEVAEQYF. The DNA of the CDR3 is TGTGCCAGCAGCTTAATCGAGGTTGCCGAGCAGTACTTC.

V gene TRBV7-8 combines with J gene TRBJ1-5, with D possibly matching TRBD1 (5 bases). The CDR3 is 15 amino acids. CDR1 and CDR2 (germline): SGHVS, FQNEAQ. Trimming removed 6 bases from V and 6 bases from J, with 18 bases in between. In DNA form, the CDR3 reads TGTGCCAGCAGTTTAAGGACGACAGAAAGTCAGCCCCAGCATTTT. Its protein is CASSLRTTESQPQHF.

The CDR3 nucleotides read TGCGCCAGCAGCTTGGAGCAGGGTCAAACCGGGGAGCTGTTTTTT. Amino acid sequence: CASSLEQGQTGELFF. The chain employs TRBV5-1 and TRBJ2-2, with a weak D call TRBD1 (5 bases). The V gene's germline CDR1 is SGHRS and CDR2 YFSETQ. V was trimmed by 0 bases and J by 5 bases, leaving 11 bases between them. The CDR3 runs to 15 residues. Looking up the rest from reference TRBV5-1 and TRBJ2-2 gives the full variable domain: KAGVTQTPRYLIKTRGQQVTLSCSPISGHRSVSWYQQTPGQGLQFLFEYFSETQRNKGNFPGRFSGRQFSNSRSEMNVSTLELGDSALYLCASSLEQGQTGELFFGEGSRLTVL.

The gene calls are TRBV21-1 and TRBJ2-7; the table assigns TRBD2, which was not confirmed against the DNA. TRBV21-1 constitutes a pseudogene. The CDR3 covers 15 residues. DNA for the CDR3: TGTGCCAGCAGCAAAGCCCTAGTTCAATCCGGCGAGCAGTACTTC. Amino acid sequence: CASSKALVQSGEQYF.

The rearrangement uses TRBV20-1 and TRBJ2-2, with D tentatively TRBD2 (5 bases). With 6 bases removed from V and 7 bases from J, the gap between germline ends came to 9 bases. There are 11 residues in the CDR3. CDR1 DFQATT and CDR2 SNEGSKA come from the germline V gene (reference sequence). CDR3 nucleotides: TGCAGTGCCAGACGGGGCGGGGAGCTGTTTTTT. This sequence encodes CSARRGGELFF.